This T cell receptor beta chain was sequenced during a study of blood T cells in healthy people across ages. Sample-barcoded 5' priming and a J-beta primer mix drove a second PCR of roughly 7 to 11 cycles. Every molecule of cDNA carried a tag from a template-switch adaptor with 12 random nucleotides. One entry per CDR3 protein results from TCRdb running MiXCR on the 5' RACE reads. The sample shows about 680,000 distinct CDR3 sequences, more than 40% of them seen only once. CDR3 length: 17 residues. Germline CDR1 SGDLS, CDR2 YYNGEE. V lost 0 bases, J lost 6 bases, and 12 bases stayed unmatched. The sequencing sample was made of blood. The V gene is TRBV9, the J gene TRBJ2-7; 10 bases align to TRBD1. The receptor's source is an older woman in good health. The CDR3 reads CASSVGGGMGQGTEQYF. The CDR3 bases are TGTGCCAGCAGCGTAGGAGGTGGGATGGGACAGGGGACCGAGCAGTACTTC. Complete variable domain (other parts from reference TRBV9 and TRBJ2-7): DSGVTQTPKHLITATGQRVTLRCSPRSGDLSVYWYQQSLDQGLQFLIQYYNGEERAKGNILERFSAQQFPDLHSELNLSSLELGDSALYFCASSVGGGMGQGTEQYFGPGTRLTVT.